This T cell receptor beta chain was identified in a study of human T cells and chemical hapten exposure. The time point denotes: patch test 1, 2 weeks after DPC sensitization. The sample's treatment: therapeutic diphenylcyclopropenone sensitization with weekly scalp DPC. The CDR3 is 16 residues long. Germline V gives CDR1 SGHRS, CDR2 YFSETQ. This clonotype was picked up a small number of times. The junction departs from the called germline gene at one end, perhaps through a read error. TCRdb re-called the RACE reads with MiXCR, one entry per CDR3 protein. The table shows approximately 110,000 distinct CDR3 sequences, with 11% occurring only once.

The receptor was derived from a woman aged 40 to 50 with alopecia areata. Some clones in this sample may be carry-over from other donors' samples. The chain uses TRBV5-1 and TRBJ2-3; D might be TRBD1 or TRBD2, each matching 5 bases. The sequences come from whole blood, collected in connection with sensitization to the hapten diphenylcyclopropenone (DPC). The CDR3 sequence: CASSLGRTEAPDTQYF. CDR3 in DNA: TGCGCCAGCAGTTTGGGACGTACGGAGGCCCCAGATACGCAGTATTTT.